The 23 T cell receptor beta chains listed next were all sequenced from one sample in a study of OX40 agonist ivuxolimab in advanced cancers. Some clones are missing from TCRdb's copy, which holds only in-frame ones; the method was immunoSEQ multiplex PCR. The sample carries over 55,000 clones, more than 70% recorded once. Sequencing was performed on CD4+ or CD8+ T cells sorted from blood, taken in a trial of the OX40 agonist ivuxolimab. These receptors all stem from an adult with an advanced solid tumor such as melanoma, head and neck, liver or kidney cancer.

V is TRBV4-1 and J is TRBJ2-3; 10 nucleotides align to TRBD2. The CDR3 sequence is 16 residues long. J was trimmed by 4 bases and V by 0 bases; bases with no gene match: 4. Germline assignment: CDR1 MGHRA and CDR2 YSYEKL. CDR3: CASSQERLAGADTQYF. The CDR3 DNA reads TGCGCCAGCAGCCAAGAGAGGCTAGCGGGGGCAGATACGCAGTATTTT.

The chain combines TRBV7-2 with TRBJ1-1, with TRBD1 as a possible D gene (5 bases). The CDR3 consists of 15 residues. Germline V gene data show CDR1 as SGHTA and CDR2 as FQGNSA. Trimming stripped 1 base from V and 1 base from J, with 10 bases between. CDR3 nucleotide sequence: TGTGCCAGCAGCTTAGGCGACAGACCGAACACTGAAGCTTTCTTT. Protein: CASSLGDRPNTEAFF.

The V call is TRBV11-1, the J call TRBJ2-1; unclear D gene. This CDR3 contains 12 residues. From germline, CDR1 is SGHAT and CDR2 FQDESV (reference sequence). V lost 5 bases and J 9 bases, leaving 11 bases between the germline ends. The CDR3 coding sequence is TGTGCCAGCAGCGTCACCGGTTCTGAGCAGTTCTTC. The encoded protein is CASSVTGSEQFF.

This clone was found once. The rearrangement uses TRBV29-1 and TRBJ2-7, with no clear D. The V gene lost 6 bases and the J gene lost 2 bases, with 8 bases spanning the gap. This CDR3 is 11 amino acids long. Germline values: CDR1 SQVTM, CDR2 ANQGSEA. The CDR3 is CSVETTYEQYF. The CDR3 DNA is TGCAGCGTAGAGACAACCTACGAGCAGTACTTC.

This chain connects TRBV6-5 to TRBJ2-7; D is ambiguous. The V and J ends lost 6 bases and 2 bases respectively, with 14 bases between them. From germline, CDR1 is MNHEY and CDR2 SVGAGI. This CDR3 spans 14 amino acids. This chain's CDR3 is CASSLGVMTYEQYF. Written as DNA, the CDR3 is TGTGCCAGCAGCCTTGGGGTAATGACCTACGAGCAGTACTTC.

This sequence joins TRBV6-1 and TRBJ2-7, with D hard to call. From germline, CDR1 is MNHNS and CDR2 SASEGT. The CDR3 extends over 13 amino acids. V gave up 1 base and J gave up 9 bases, with 13 bases separating them. CDR3 nucleotides: TGTGCCAGCAGTGAAGTCATAGGATCCGTGCAGTACTTC. This codes for CASSEVIGSVQYF.

The chain employs TRBV5-1 and TRBJ1-6; D perhaps matches TRBD1 (5 bases). The ends were cut back, 1 base at V and 5 bases at J, with 19 bases in the middle. The V gene's germline CDR1 is SGHRS and CDR2 YFSETQ. CDR3 length: 18 residues. The CDR3 DNA reads as TGCGCCAGCAGCTTGAAGCCGCCCAGGGCCGGGGATAATTCACCCCTCCACTTT. Protein: CASSLKPPRAGDNSPLHF.

The chain joins TRBV7-9 to TRBJ1-2; perhaps TRBD1 as D (6 bases). The length of the CDR3 is 15 residues. Germline lookup yields CDR1 SEHNR and CDR2 FQNEAQ (reference sequence). Trimming took off 2 bases at V and 6 bases at J, with 16 bases between the two ends. CDR3 region: CASSLLTGTWDGYTF. CDR3 nucleotides: TGTGCCAGCAGCTTACTTACCGGGACATGGGATGGCTACACCTTC.

The chain recombines TRBV18 with TRBJ2-3; the match to TRBD1 covers 8 bases. Trimming removed 3 bases from V and 4 bases from J; junction bases left unmatched: 6. In germline, CDR1 is KGHSH, CDR2 LQKENI. The CDR3 is made up of 15 amino acids. CDR3 sequence: CASSPQTGAADTQYF. Written as DNA, the CDR3 is TGTGCCAGCTCACCGCAGACAGGGGCGGCAGATACGCAGTATTTT.

This clone was recorded once. The V gene is TRBV5-1, the J gene TRBJ2-5; TRBD1 matches 11 bases. Looked up from germline, CDR1 is SGHRS and CDR2 is YFSETQ. The CDR3 contains 13 residues. V lost 7 bases, J lost 5 bases, and 4 bases stayed unmatched. CDR3 sequence: CASGQGARETQYF. The CDR3 DNA is TGCGCCAGCGGACAGGGGGCCAGGGAGACCCAGTACTTC.

This chain connects TRBV5-1 to TRBJ2-7; the match to TRBD2 covers 11 bases. The CDR3 sequence is 19 residues long. The V gene's germline CDR1 is SGHRS and CDR2 YFSETQ. The junction had 15 bases not matched to a gene; V was cut back by 2 bases and J by 2 bases. CDR3 loop: CASSFTPLAGGGSAYEQYF. The CDR3 DNA follows: TGCGCCAGCAGCTTTACCCCGCTAGCGGGGGGAGGGAGCGCCTACGAGCAGTACTTC.

The chain couples TRBV14 to TRBJ2-3; 7 bases agree with TRBD1. V shed 4 bases and J 3 bases; nucleotides not matched to a gene: 7. Germline CDR1 is SGHDN and CDR2 is FVKESK. The CDR3 loop spans 15 amino acids. The CDR3 sequence is CASSPRQGSTDTQYF. The CDR3, as DNA: TGTGCCAGCAGCCCCCGACAGGGTAGTACAGATACGCAGTATTTT.

With regard to this clone: The identical CDR3 is also encoded by other nucleotide sequences in the sample. The genes are TRBV5-1 and TRBJ1-1; unclear D gene. CDR3 size: 13 residues. CDR1 is SGHRS and CDR2 is YFSETQ in the germline V gene. The V gene lost 0 bases and the J gene lost 1 base, with 4 bases spanning the gap. Here the CDR3 reads CASSLAGNTEAFF. The CDR3 DNA reads as TGCGCCAGCAGCTTGGCGGGGAACACTGAAGCTTTCTTT.

V and J are TRBV18 and TRBJ1-2; 8 nucleotides line up with TRBD1. Germline V gene data show CDR1 as KGHSH and CDR2 as LQKENI. The length of the CDR3 is 15 residues. J gave up 5 bases and V 2 bases, and 7 bases lay outside the gene matches. CDR3 region: CASSPDGQGIYGYTF. The CDR3 coding sequence is TGTGCCAGCTCACCAGACGGACAGGGCATATATGGCTACACCTTC.

In the case of this clone: Other DNA sequences in this specimen translate into the identical CDR3. The chain couples TRBV11-2 to TRBJ2-2, with D unresolved. Germline V gene data show CDR1 as SGHAT and CDR2 as FQNNGV. Deletions cut 5 bases from V and 7 bases from J, with 8 bases between. The CDR3 has 12 residues. The CDR3 region has the DNA TGTGCCAGCAGCCGCACGATCGGGGAGCTGTTTTTT. Encoded protein: CASSRTIGELFF. Using reference TRBV11-2 and TRBJ2-2 for the parts outside the CDR3, the full variable domain is EAGVAQSPRYKIIEKRQSVAFWCNPISGHATLYWYQQILGQGPKLLIQFQNNGVVDDSQLPKDRFSAERLKGVDSTLKIQPAKLEDSAVYLCASSRTIGELFFGEGSRLTVL.

The chain couples TRBV19 to TRBJ1-5; TRBD1 is a possible D gene (6 bases). Germline-derived CDR1 and CDR2 are LNHDA and SQIVND (reference sequence). This CDR3 spans 13 amino acids. V was pared by 4 bases and J by 4 bases, with 8 bases between. The CDR3 nucleotides are TGTGCCAGTAGTACGCAGGGGAATCAGCCCCAGCATTTT. Amino acids: CASSTQGNQPQHF.

This chain joins TRBV30 and TRBJ1-4, with D maybe TRBD1 (5 bases). The CDR3 totals 16 residues. With 3 bases removed from V and 3 bases from J, the gap between germline ends came to 17 bases. Germline V gene sequence: CDR1 GTSNPN, CDR2 SVGIG (reference sequence). CDR3 amino acids: CAWSFSPRGANEKLFF. The CDR3 DNA reads as TGTGCCTGGAGCTTCTCCCCGAGGGGAGCTAATGAAAAACTGTTTTTT.

The V call is TRBV5-4, the J call TRBJ2-7, with D possibly being TRBD1 (5 bases). CDR3 length equals 13 residues. Germline loops: CDR1 SGHNT, CDR2 YYREEE (reference sequence). Deletions cut 4 bases from V and 3 bases from J, with 11 bases between. CDR3 sequence reads: CASSATGVYEQYF. CDR3 coding DNA: TGTGCCAGCAGCGCCACAGGAGTCTACGAGCAGTACTTC.

This clone has only one observation. The chain recombines TRBV2 with TRBJ2-2, with D possibly being TRBD1 (6 bases). The CDR3 covers 15 residues. Per the germline V gene, CDR1 is SNHLY and CDR2 is FYNNEI. V dropped 6 bases and J dropped 0 bases, with 11 bases sitting between them. CDR3 sequence (DNA): TGTGCCAGCAGCCCGACAGGTGCGAACACCGGGGAGCTGTTTTTT. It encodes CASSPTGANTGELFF.

This chain uses TRBV6-5 with TRBJ2-1, with unresolved D. The ends were cut back, 0 bases at V and 4 bases at J, with 13 bases in the middle. This CDR3 has 16 residues. CDR1 is MNHEY and CDR2 is SVGAGI in the germline V gene. The CDR3, as DNA: TGTGCCAGCAGTTACTCGATCACCTCGTCGTACAATGAGCAGTTCTTC. It encodes CASSYSITSSYNEQFF.

The rearrangement uses TRBV5-5 and TRBJ1-6; D might be TRBD1 (6 bases). This CDR3 spans 15 amino acids. Germline V CDR1 and CDR2: SGHKS, YYEKEE (reference sequence). V lost 4 bases, J lost 10 bases, and 18 bases lay in between. The DNA for the CDR3 is TGTGCCAGCAGCCTACTCGGGGGCCGGGAATCACCCCTCCACTTT. It translates to CASSLLGGRESPLHF.

This sequence joins TRBV7-9 and TRBJ1-4; TRBD1 is a possible D gene (5 bases). Between the trimmed V and J ends, which lost 4 bases and 6 bases, there was a span of 12 bases. The CDR3 has 14 residues. CDR1 is SEHNR, CDR2 FQNEAQ, per germline (reference sequence). The CDR3 spells CASSSGTPDEKLFF. CDR3 nucleotides: TGTGCCAGCAGCTCGGGGACGCCAGATGAAAAACTGTTTTTT.

This rearrangement joins TRBV15 to TRBJ2-3, with D unclear. Trimming stripped 0 bases from V and 7 bases from J, with 17 bases between. The CDR3 contains 16 residues. CDR1 LNHNV and CDR2 YYDKDF come from the germline V gene (reference sequence). The CDR3: CATSRDGSGKQNTQYF. CDR3 DNA: TGTGCCACCAGCAGAGATGGTTCTGGTAAACAAAATACGCAGTATTTT. The variable domain in full, completed from reference TRBV15 and TRBJ2-3, reads DAMVIQNPRYQVTQFGKPVTLSCSQTLNHNVMYWYQQKSSQAPKLLFHYYDKDFNNEADTPDNFQSRRPNTSFCFLDIRSPGLGDTAMYLCATSRDGSGKQNTQYFGPGTRLTVL.